These 11 T cell receptor beta chains were all obtained from the same sample, sequenced in a study of radiation and T cells in renal cell carcinoma. TCRdb keeps only in-frame clones here, not all; method: immunoSEQ multiplex PCR. Of roughly 58,000 clones listed, approximately 80% were seen once; the top ten hold approximately 6.6%. Time point specified: blood 4 weeks post-SBRT, at nephrectomy. The treatment here: 15 Gy SBRT to primary tumor, nephrectomy 4 weeks later. The starting material was blood, obtained from a patient whose treatment included radiotherapy and nephrectomy. These receptors came from a man aged 55 to 70 with renal cell carcinoma.

This clone is a singleton in its sample. The J gene is TRBJ2-1, the V gene TRBV7-3, with TRBD2 matching 11 bases. Germline CDR1 SGHTA, CDR2 FQGTGA. V was clipped by 3 bases and J by 8 bases; unmatched bases: 15. The CDR3 consists of 18 residues. The chain's CDR3 is CASSLGVVTSGNDDEQFF. The CDR3 DNA reads as TGTGCCAGCAGCTTGGGCGTTGTGACTAGCGGGAATGACGATGAGCAGTTCTTC.

The chain links TRBV6-6 to TRBJ1-1; D might be TRBD1 (6 bases). CDR1 and CDR2 from the germline V gene are MNHNY and SVGAGI (reference sequence). The CDR3 extends over 15 amino acids. V gave up 4 bases and J gave up 4 bases, with 16 bases separating them. CDR3 residues: CASSSATGRSTEAFF. CDR3 nucleotide sequence: TGTGCCAGCAGTTCCGCTACAGGGAGGTCCACTGAAGCTTTCTTT.

A single count supports this clone. The V call is TRBV5-1, the J call TRBJ2-3; the D gene could be TRBD1 or TRBD2 (6 bases each). V was cut by 4 bases and J by 2 bases, with 17 bases left in between. The CDR3 totals 16 residues. Germline V lookup: CDR1 SGHRS, CDR2 YFSETQ. CDR3 in amino acids: CASSLLEGGSTDTQYF. CDR3 nucleotides: TGCGCCAGCAGCCTACTAGAGGGGGGCTCCACAGATACGCAGTATTTT.

The chain recombines TRBV7-2 with TRBJ2-1; D is uncertain. Between the trimmed V and J ends, which lost 1 base and 9 bases, there was a span of 19 bases. From germline, CDR1 is SGHTA and CDR2 FQGNSA. The CDR3 sequence is 16 residues long. CDR3 sequence (DNA): TGTGCCAGCAGCTTAGTTCTCGCAGAGACAATGGGTGAGCAGTTCTTC. It yields the protein CASSLVLAETMGEQFF.

In its sample, this clone was seen a few times. The rearrangement joins TRBV2 to TRBJ2-7; D is perhaps TRBD1 (6 bases). Germline CDR1 reads SNHLY; CDR2 reads FYNNEI. V lost 11 bases and J lost 2, with 19 bases in between. The CDR3 is 14 residues long. CDR3 sequence: CAVKWDTSAYEQYF. CDR3 in DNA: TGTGCCGTCAAGTGGGACACCAGCGCCTACGAGCAGTACTTC.

The chain has TRBV19 and TRBJ2-2; D might be TRBD2 (5 bases). The CDR3 extends over 15 amino acids. Germline CDR1 LNHDA, CDR2 SQIVND (reference sequence). Trimming stripped 4 bases from V and 0 bases from J, with 9 bases between. In DNA form, the CDR3 reads TGTGCCAGTAGTACATGGGGAGCGAACACCGGGGAGCTGTTTTTT. This encodes CASSTWGANTGELFF.

The chain has TRBV15 and TRBJ2-1; D is undetermined. V was pared by 8 bases and J by 0 bases, with 14 bases between. CDR3 size: 15 residues. Germline CDR1 LNHNV, CDR2 YYDKDF (reference sequence). The CDR3 here is CATSTGSRSYNEQFF. The CDR3 DNA reads as TGTGCCACCTCCACTGGCAGCCGCTCCTACAATGAGCAGTTCTTC.

This clone has just one count. V and J are TRBV5-1 and TRBJ1-1; D is unclear. Trimming removed 2 bases from V and 4 bases from J, with 15 bases in between. The CDR3 loop spans 15 amino acids. Looked up from germline, CDR1 is SGHRS and CDR2 is YFSETQ. DNA of the CDR3: TGCGCCAGCAGCTTCTTAACGACCCGGGGCACTGAAGCTTTCTTT. Translation gives CASSFLTTRGTEAFF.

V is TRBV11-3 and J is TRBJ2-3; 7 bases align to TRBD1. The CDR3 runs 13 residues. V gave up 6 bases and J gave up 3 bases; unmatched junction bases: 3. Germline assignment: CDR1 SGHNT and CDR2 YENEEA. This chain's CDR3 is CASREGATDTQYF. The CDR3 region has the DNA TGTGCCAGCAGAGAGGGGGCTACAGATACGCAGTATTTT.

This clone has a handful of counts. The chain combines TRBV19 with TRBJ2-2, with D perhaps matching TRBD1 (6 bases). The CDR3 is 15 residues long. V gave up 4 bases and J gave up 2 bases, with 11 bases separating them. From germline, CDR1 is LNHDA and CDR2 SQIVND (reference sequence). The CDR3 here is CASSTPGHNTGELFF. In DNA form, the CDR3 reads TGTGCCAGTAGTACCCCGGGACATAACACCGGGGAGCTGTTTTTT.

This rearrangement joins TRBV30 to TRBJ1-5; 8 bases match TRBD1. Germline CDR1 GTSNPN, CDR2 SVGIG (reference sequence). The trim removed 0 bases at V and 2 bases at J, leaving 3 bases unmatched. CDR3 length: 15 residues. The CDR3 coding sequence is TGTGCCTGGAGTGTACAGACAGGGGGCAATCAGCCCCAGCATTTT. As protein: CAWSVQTGGNQPQHF.